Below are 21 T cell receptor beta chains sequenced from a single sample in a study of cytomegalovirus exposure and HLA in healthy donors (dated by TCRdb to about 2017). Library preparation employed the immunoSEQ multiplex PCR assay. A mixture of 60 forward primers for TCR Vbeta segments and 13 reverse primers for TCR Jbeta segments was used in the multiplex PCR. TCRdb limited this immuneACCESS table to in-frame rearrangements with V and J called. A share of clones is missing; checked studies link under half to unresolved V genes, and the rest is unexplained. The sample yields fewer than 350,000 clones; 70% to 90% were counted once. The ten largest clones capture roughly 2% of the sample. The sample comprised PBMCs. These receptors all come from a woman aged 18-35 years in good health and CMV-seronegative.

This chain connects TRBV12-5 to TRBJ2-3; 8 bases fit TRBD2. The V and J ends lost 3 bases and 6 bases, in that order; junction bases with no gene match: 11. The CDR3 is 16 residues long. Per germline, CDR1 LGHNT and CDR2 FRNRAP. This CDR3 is CASGFQRGPLQDTQYF. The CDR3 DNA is TGTGCTAGTGGTTTTCAGCGGGGGCCACTACAGGATACGCAGTATTTT.

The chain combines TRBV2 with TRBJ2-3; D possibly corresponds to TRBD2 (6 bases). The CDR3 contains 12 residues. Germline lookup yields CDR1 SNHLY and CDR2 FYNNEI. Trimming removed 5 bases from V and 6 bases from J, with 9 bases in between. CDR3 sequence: CASSPGRDTQYF. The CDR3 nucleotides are TGTGCCAGCAGTCCGGGGAGGGATACGCAGTATTTT.

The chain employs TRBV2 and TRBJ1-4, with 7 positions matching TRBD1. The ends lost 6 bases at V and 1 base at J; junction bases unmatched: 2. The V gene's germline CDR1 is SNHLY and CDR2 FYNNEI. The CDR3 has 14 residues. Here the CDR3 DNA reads TGTGCCAGCAGCCGACAGGGAACTAATGAAAAACTGTTTTTT. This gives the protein CASSRQGTNEKLFF.

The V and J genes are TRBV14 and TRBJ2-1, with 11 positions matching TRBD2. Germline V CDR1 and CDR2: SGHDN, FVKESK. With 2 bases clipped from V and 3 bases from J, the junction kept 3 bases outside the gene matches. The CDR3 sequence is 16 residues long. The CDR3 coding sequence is TGTGCCAGCAGCCAAAGGGGGACTAGCGGCTACAATGAGCAGTTCTTC. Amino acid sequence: CASSQRGTSGYNEQFF.

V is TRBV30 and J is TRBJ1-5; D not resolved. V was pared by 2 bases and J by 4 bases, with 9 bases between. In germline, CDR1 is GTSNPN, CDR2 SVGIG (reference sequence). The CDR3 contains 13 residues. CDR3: CAWSQQTNQPQHF. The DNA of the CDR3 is TGTGCCTGGAGTCAACAAACGAATCAGCCCCAGCATTTT.

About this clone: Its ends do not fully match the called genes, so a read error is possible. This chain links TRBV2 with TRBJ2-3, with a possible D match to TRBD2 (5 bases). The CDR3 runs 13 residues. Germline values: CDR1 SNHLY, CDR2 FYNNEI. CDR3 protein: CAGSGSSTDTQYF. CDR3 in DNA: TGTGCCGGCAGCGGTAGTAGCACAGATACGCAGTATTTT.

The CDR3 nucleotides are TGCGCCAGCAGTGAACTAGCGGGGTACGAGCAGTACTTC. Translation gives CASSELAGYEQYF. The rearrangement links TRBV10-2 to TRBJ2-7, with TRBD2 identical over 10 bases. V was pared by 3 bases and J by 4 bases, with 0 bases of the junction left unmatched. The CDR3 totals 13 residues. From germline, CDR1 is WSHSY and CDR2 SAAADI.

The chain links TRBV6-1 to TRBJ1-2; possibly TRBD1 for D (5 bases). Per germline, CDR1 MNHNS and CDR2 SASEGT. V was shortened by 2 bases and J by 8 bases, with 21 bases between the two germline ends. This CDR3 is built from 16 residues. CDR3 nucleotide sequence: TGTGCCAGCAGTGAACGGCGGGGGGTGCCGCTCTGGGGCTACACCTTC. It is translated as CASSERRGVPLWGYTF.

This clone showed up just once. This CDR3 is CASSEMGAGYEQYF. CDR3 DNA: TGCGCCAGCAGTGAGATGGGGGCAGGGTACGAGCAGTACTTC. This sequence joins TRBV10-2 and TRBJ2-7, with TRBD1 as a possible D gene (6 bases). The CDR3 loop spans 14 amino acids. V was trimmed by 2 bases and J by 4 bases, leaving 12 bases between them. CDR1 and CDR2 from the germline V gene are WSHSY and SAAADI.

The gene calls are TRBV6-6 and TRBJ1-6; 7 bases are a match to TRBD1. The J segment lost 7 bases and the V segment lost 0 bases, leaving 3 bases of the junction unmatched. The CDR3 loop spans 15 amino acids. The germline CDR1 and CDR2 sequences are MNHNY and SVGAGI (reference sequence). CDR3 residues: CASSYSQGLNSPLHF. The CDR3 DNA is TGTGCCAGCAGTTACTCACAGGGGCTAAATTCACCCCTCCACTTT.

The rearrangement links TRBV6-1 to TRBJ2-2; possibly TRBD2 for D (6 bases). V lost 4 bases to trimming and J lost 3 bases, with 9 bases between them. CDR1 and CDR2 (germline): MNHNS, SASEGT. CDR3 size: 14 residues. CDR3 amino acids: CASSVTSYTGELFF. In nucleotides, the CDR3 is TGTGCCAGCAGTGTAACTAGCTACACCGGGGAGCTGTTTTTT.

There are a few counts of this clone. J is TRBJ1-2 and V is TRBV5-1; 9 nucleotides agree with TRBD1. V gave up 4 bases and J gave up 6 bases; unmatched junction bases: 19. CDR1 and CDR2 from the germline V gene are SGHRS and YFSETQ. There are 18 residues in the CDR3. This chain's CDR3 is CASSPGLLGTGTPHGYTF. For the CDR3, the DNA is TGCGCCAGCAGCCCCGGCCTACTAGGGACAGGGACCCCGCATGGCTACACCTTC.

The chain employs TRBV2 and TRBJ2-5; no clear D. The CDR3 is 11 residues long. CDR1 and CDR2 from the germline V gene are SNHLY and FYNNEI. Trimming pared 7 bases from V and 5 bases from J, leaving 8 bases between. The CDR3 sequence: CASTPVETQYF. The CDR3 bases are TGTGCCAGCACCCCGGTTGAGACCCAGTACTTC.

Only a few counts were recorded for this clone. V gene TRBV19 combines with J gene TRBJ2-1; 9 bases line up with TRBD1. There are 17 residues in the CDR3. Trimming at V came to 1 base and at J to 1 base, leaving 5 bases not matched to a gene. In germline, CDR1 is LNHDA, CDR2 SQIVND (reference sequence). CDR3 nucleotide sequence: TGTGCCAGTAGTATAGCCGCGGGACAGGGTTCCTACAATGAGCAGTTCTTC. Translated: CASSIAAGQGSYNEQFF.

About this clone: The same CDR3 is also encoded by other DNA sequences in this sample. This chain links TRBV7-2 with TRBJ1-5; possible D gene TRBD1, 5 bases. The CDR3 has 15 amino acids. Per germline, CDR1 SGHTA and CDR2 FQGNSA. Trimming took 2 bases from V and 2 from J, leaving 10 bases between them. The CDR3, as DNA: TGTGCCAGCAGCTTACAGGGCCCAGGCAATCAGCCCCAGCATTTT. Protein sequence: CASSLQGPGNQPQHF.

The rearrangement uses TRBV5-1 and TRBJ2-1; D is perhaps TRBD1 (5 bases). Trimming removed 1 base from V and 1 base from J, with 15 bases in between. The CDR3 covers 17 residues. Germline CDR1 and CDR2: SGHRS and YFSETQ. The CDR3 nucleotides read TGCGCCAGCAGCTTGACCCGACAGTCCGATTCCTACAATGAGCAGTTCTTC. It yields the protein CASSLTRQSDSYNEQFF. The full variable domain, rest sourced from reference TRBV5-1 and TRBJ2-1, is KAGVTQTPRYLIKTRGQQVTLSCSPISGHRSVSWYQQTPGQGLQFLFEYFSETQRNKGNFPGRFSGRQFSNSRSEMNVSTLELGDSALYLCASSLTRQSDSYNEQFFGPGTRLTVL.

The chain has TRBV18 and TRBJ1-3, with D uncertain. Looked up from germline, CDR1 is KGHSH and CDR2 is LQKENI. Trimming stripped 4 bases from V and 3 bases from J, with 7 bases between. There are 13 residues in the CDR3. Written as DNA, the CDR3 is TGTGCCAGCTCACGACAAGATGGAAACACCATATATTTT. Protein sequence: CASSRQDGNTIYF.

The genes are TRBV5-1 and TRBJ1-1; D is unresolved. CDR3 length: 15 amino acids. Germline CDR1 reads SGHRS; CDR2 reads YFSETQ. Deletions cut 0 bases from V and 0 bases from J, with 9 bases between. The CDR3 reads CASSLGVGLNTEAFF. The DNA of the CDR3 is TGCGCCAGCAGCTTGGGCGTCGGTCTGAACACTGAAGCTTTCTTT.

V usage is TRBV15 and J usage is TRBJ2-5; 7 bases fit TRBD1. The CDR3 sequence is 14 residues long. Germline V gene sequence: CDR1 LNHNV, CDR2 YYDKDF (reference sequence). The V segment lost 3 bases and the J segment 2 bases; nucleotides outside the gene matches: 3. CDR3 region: CATSRWGQQETQYF. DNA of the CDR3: TGTGCCACCAGCAGGTGGGGACAGCAAGAGACCCAGTACTTC.

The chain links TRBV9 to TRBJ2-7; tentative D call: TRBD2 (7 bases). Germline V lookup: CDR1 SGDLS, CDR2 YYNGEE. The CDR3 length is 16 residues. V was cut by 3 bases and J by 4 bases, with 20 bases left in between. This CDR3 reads CASSGHRDKGGYEQYF. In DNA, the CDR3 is TGTGCCAGCAGCGGCCACCGGGACAAGGGGGGGTACGAGCAGTACTTC.

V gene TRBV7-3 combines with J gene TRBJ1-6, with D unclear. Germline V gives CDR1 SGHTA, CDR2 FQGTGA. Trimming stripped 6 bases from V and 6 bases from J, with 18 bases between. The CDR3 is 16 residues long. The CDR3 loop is CASSPRSGYFNSPLHF. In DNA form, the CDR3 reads TGTGCCAGCAGTCCCCGATCGGGGTACTTTAATTCACCCCTCCACTTT.